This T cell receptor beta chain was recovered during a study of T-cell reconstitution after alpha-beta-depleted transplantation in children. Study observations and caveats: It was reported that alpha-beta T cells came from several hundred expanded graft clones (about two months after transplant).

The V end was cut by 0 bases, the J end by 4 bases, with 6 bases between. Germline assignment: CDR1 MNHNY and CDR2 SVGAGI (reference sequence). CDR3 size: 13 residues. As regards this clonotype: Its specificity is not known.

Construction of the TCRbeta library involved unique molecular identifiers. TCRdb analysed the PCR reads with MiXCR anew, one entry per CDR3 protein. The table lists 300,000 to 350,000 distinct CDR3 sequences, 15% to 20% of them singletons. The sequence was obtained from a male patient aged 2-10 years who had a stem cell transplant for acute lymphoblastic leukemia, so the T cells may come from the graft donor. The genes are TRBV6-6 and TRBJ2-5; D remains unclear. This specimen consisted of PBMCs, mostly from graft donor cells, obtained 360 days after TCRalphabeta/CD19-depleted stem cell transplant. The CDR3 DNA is TGTGCCAGCAGTTACTCCGTGGCAGAGACCCAGTACTTC. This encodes CASSYSVAETQYF.